Below are 25 T cell receptor beta chains sequenced from a single sample in a study of cytomegalovirus exposure and HLA in healthy donors. The PCR made use of 60 Vbeta and 13 Jbeta primers. Clones were read by immunoSEQ multiplex PCR, and TCRdb kept only the in-frame ones, dropping some. The data contain 150,000 to 200,000 clones, roughly 74% of them singletons. The sample consisted of PBMCs. These receptors were obtained from a woman in her twenties or thirties in good health and CMV-seropositive.

In DNA form, the CDR3 reads TGTGCCAGCAGTTTATCCAGGGGTGCCACTGAAGCTTTCTTT. This translates into CASSLSRGATEAFF. The gene calls are TRBV27 and TRBJ1-1; TRBD1 is a possible D gene (6 bases). The CDR3 consists of 14 residues. Germline CDR1 is MNHEY and CDR2 is SMNVEV (reference sequence). Between the trimmed V and J ends, which lost 0 bases and 4 bases, there was a span of 9 bases.

This clone was seen a single time. This chain joins TRBV5-1 and TRBJ1-2; 8 nucleotides agree with TRBD1. This CDR3 has 15 residues. J gave up 2 bases and V 2 bases, and 5 bases lay outside the gene matches. Germline V gene sequence: CDR1 SGHRS, CDR2 YFSETQ. CDR3 sequence reads: CASSFGTGLNYGYTF. The CDR3 DNA reads as TGCGCCAGCAGCTTTGGGACAGGACTCAACTATGGCTACACCTTC.

The chain joins TRBV7-8 to TRBJ1-5; D call uncertain. V lost 3 bases, J lost 10 bases, and 16 bases lay in between. The CDR3 is made up of 14 amino acids. Germline V gene data show CDR1 as SGHVS and CDR2 as FQNEAQ. CDR3 sequence: CASSLGGEYGPQHF. In nucleotides, the CDR3 is TGTGCCAGCAGCTTGGGCGGGGAGTATGGCCCCCAGCATTTT.

This chain joins TRBV27 and TRBJ2-7; TRBD2 is a possible D gene (5 bases). Germline lookup yields CDR1 MNHEY and CDR2 SMNVEV (reference sequence). The CDR3 sequence is 15 residues long. V lost 6 bases and J lost 1, with 16 bases in between. This chain's CDR3 is CASSLRGTPSYEQYF. The DNA for the CDR3 is TGTGCCAGCAGCCTCCGGGGAACCCCTTCCTACGAGCAGTACTTC.

This chain connects TRBV5-1 to TRBJ2-1; 7 positions match TRBD1. CDR1 and CDR2 from the germline V gene are SGHRS and YFSETQ. CDR3 size: 17 residues. The V and J ends lost 4 bases and 1 base, in that order; junction bases with no gene match: 11. The CDR3 DNA reads as TGCGCCAGCAGCCCTACGGGACAGAGGGAGTCCTACAATGAGCAGTTCTTC. It translates to CASSPTGQRESYNEQFF.

The chain joins TRBV15 to TRBJ1-1; tentatively, D is TRBD1 (6 bases). The CDR3 covers 14 residues. Looked up from germline, CDR1 is LNHNV and CDR2 is YYDKDF (reference sequence). V was pared by 0 bases and J by 7 bases, with 12 bases between. CDR3 amino acids: CATSRDHRAGEAFF. CDR3 in DNA: TGTGCCACCAGCAGAGACCACAGGGCTGGTGAAGCTTTCTTT.

This clone was observed a few times. This chain uses TRBV7-8 with TRBJ1-5; perhaps TRBD1 as D (5 bases). The germline gives CDR1 SGHVS, CDR2 FQNEAQ. V lost 6 bases and J lost 11, with 17 bases in between. This CDR3 is built from 13 residues. The CDR3 sequence: CASSTGGAVAQHF. The CDR3 bases are TGTGCCAGCAGTACCGGAGGGGCGGTGGCCCAGCATTTT.

The rearrangement joins TRBV6-5 to TRBJ2-7, with 8 bases that match TRBD1. The germline CDR1 and CDR2 sequences are MNHEY and SVGAGI. Trimming took 6 bases from V and 6 from J; bases not matched to a gene: 10. This CDR3 region has 14 residues. The CDR3 loop is CASSRDRINGEQYF. As DNA, the CDR3 is TGTGCCAGCAGCAGGGACAGGATAAACGGCGAGCAGTACTTC.

This chain uses TRBV9 with TRBJ1-1; a possible D gene is TRBD1 (5 bases). The germline V gene encodes CDR1 SGDLS and CDR2 YYNGEE. V lost 0 bases and J 2 bases, leaving 20 bases between the germline ends. The CDR3 contains 18 residues. The CDR3 loop reads CASSVVDGAVTINTEAFF. CDR3 sequence (DNA): TGTGCCAGCAGCGTAGTAGATGGGGCAGTTACTATCAACACTGAAGCTTTCTTT.

V is TRBV27 and J is TRBJ2-7; 9 bases fit TRBD1. This CDR3 spans 15 amino acids. The trim removed 3 bases at V and 3 bases at J, leaving 6 bases unmatched. Germline V CDR1 and CDR2: MNHEY, SMNVEV (reference sequence). CDR3 DNA: TGTGCCAGCAGTTTGGGACAGGGTGGTTTCTACGAGCAGTACTTC. Translation: CASSLGQGGFYEQYF.

The chain has TRBV2 and TRBJ2-1; 13 nucleotides line up with TRBD2. Trimming took 4 bases from V and 6 from J; bases not matched to a gene: 12. This CDR3 comprises 18 residues. Germline lookup yields CDR1 SNHLY and CDR2 FYNNEI. CDR3 amino acids: CASSVTRTSGRRRNEQFF. The CDR3, as DNA: TGTGCCAGCAGTGTAACGAGGACTAGCGGGAGAAGGCGCAATGAGCAGTTCTTC.

This chain connects TRBV7-9 to TRBJ2-7; D ambiguous. V was pared by 3 bases and J by 2 bases, with 5 bases between. The CDR3 runs 12 residues. The germline CDR1 and CDR2 sequences are SEHNR and FQNEAQ (reference sequence). The CDR3 protein is CASSLSTYEQYF. The CDR3, as DNA: TGTGCCAGCAGCTTGAGTACCTACGAGCAGTACTTC.

The chain has TRBV6-6 and TRBJ2-1, with 9 bases aligning to TRBD2. With 6 bases clipped from V and 8 bases from J, the junction kept 8 bases outside the gene matches. The CDR3 consists of 14 residues. Germline values: CDR1 MNHNY, CDR2 SVGAGI (reference sequence). The CDR3 DNA reads as TGTGCCAGCAGCTCTAGCGGGATATGGGATGAGCAGTTCTTC. Translating it yields CASSSSGIWDEQFF.

The chain couples TRBV18 to TRBJ1-3; D perhaps matches TRBD1 (6 bases). This CDR3 region has 14 residues. Germline CDR1 is KGHSH and CDR2 is LQKENI. V was clipped by 6 bases and J by 4 bases, with 13 bases between them. This CDR3 reads CASSPRGAGNTIYF. The CDR3 nucleotides are TGTGCCAGCTCCCCCAGGGGTGCAGGAAACACCATATATTTT.

This chain joins TRBV6-1 and TRBJ2-2; 11 bases map to TRBD2. Germline V gene sequence: CDR1 MNHNS, CDR2 SASEGT. CDR3 length: 15 residues. Trimming cost V 6 bases and J 6 bases; bases outside gene matches: 6. This CDR3 is CASRGASGRPGELFF. DNA for the CDR3: TGTGCCAGCAGGGGAGCTAGCGGGAGGCCCGGGGAGCTGTTTTTT.

The rearrangement uses TRBV29-1 and TRBJ2-1; 7 nucleotides match TRBD2. With 5 bases clipped from V and 7 bases from J, the junction kept 11 bases outside the gene matches. The germline V gene has CDR1 SQVTM and CDR2 ANQGSEA. The CDR3 totals 14 residues. The CDR3 region has the DNA TGCAGCGTTCACGGGACTACAGTTCTGAATGAGCAGTTCTTC. Its translation: CSVHGTTVLNEQFF.

Notes on this clone: A junction boundary mismatches the germline segment, possibly from a read error. The gene calls are TRBV7-9 and TRBJ2-7; weak D call: TRBD2 (6 bases). The V gene's germline CDR1 is SEHNR and CDR2 FQNEAQ (reference sequence). The CDR3 covers 15 residues. In nucleotides, the CDR3 is TGTTCCAGCAGCTCAAGACTAGTTCCCCCTTACGAGCAGTACTTC. This translates into CSSSSRLVPPYEQYF.

The rearrangement links TRBV5-4 to TRBJ1-3; weak D call: TRBD1 (6 bases). The CDR3 is 16 residues long. The V and J ends lost 4 bases and 7 bases respectively, with 21 bases between them. Germline V CDR1 and CDR2: SGHNT, YYREEE (reference sequence). CDR3 sequence reads: CASSLNQGTLRNTIYF. The CDR3 DNA reads as TGTGCCAGCAGCCTGAATCAGGGGACCTTGAGGAACACCATATATTTT.

The rearrangement joins TRBV6-5 to TRBJ1-1, with a tentative D call TRBD1 (6 bases). V was trimmed by 0 bases and J by 2 bases, leaving 13 bases between them. This CDR3 has 16 residues. Germline CDR1 MNHEY, CDR2 SVGAGI. The CDR3 DNA reads as TGTGCCAGCAGTTACTCCCCCGTGGGGGCAAACACTGAAGCTTTCTTT. This gives the protein CASSYSPVGANTEAFF.

V usage is TRBV6-6 and J usage is TRBJ2-3; 11 bases are a match to TRBD2. The CDR3 sequence is 16 residues long. Looked up from germline, CDR1 is MNHNY and CDR2 is SVGAGI (reference sequence). The ends lost 6 bases at V and 3 bases at J; junction bases unmatched: 8. CDR3 sequence reads: CASRQLGLAETDTQYF. The CDR3 bases are TGTGCCAGCAGACAACTGGGACTAGCGGAAACAGATACGCAGTATTTT.

This rearrangement joins TRBV5-4 to TRBJ2-1, with a weak D call TRBD1 (5 bases). The CDR3 runs to 15 residues. V was pared by 3 bases and J by 0 bases, with 10 bases between. Germline CDR1 is SGHNT and CDR2 is YYREEE (reference sequence). Here the CDR3 DNA reads TGTGCCAGCAGCTACCGGACAAGCTCCTACAATGAGCAGTTCTTC. This translates into CASSYRTSSYNEQFF.

The chain joins TRBV19 to TRBJ2-4; 7 bases are a match to TRBD1. The trim removed 3 bases at V and 6 bases at J, leaving 8 bases unmatched. Germline lookup yields CDR1 LNHDA and CDR2 SQIVND (reference sequence). This CDR3 is 15 amino acids long. CDR3 residues: CASSIPTGTVNIQYF. The DNA for the CDR3 is TGTGCCAGTAGTATCCCCACCGGGACAGTAAACATTCAGTACTTC.

In its sample, this clone was seen once. This sequence joins TRBV6-1 and TRBJ2-2; D remains unclear. The CDR3 consists of 15 residues. In germline, CDR1 is MNHNS, CDR2 SASEGT. The V end lost 7 bases, the J end lost 0 bases, and 12 bases lay between the germline ends. The CDR3 DNA is TGTGCCAGCATCCGGGTCGCCGCGAACACCGGGGAGCTGTTTTTT. Protein: CASIRVAANTGELFF.

This chain joins TRBV28 and TRBJ1-5, with 8 positions matching TRBD1. The germline V gene has CDR1 MDHEN and CDR2 SYDVKM. This CDR3 is built from 13 residues. J was trimmed by 5 bases and V by 7 bases; bases with no gene match: 4. CDR3 loop: CASNDRGDQPQHF. The CDR3 DNA reads TGTGCCAGCAATGACAGGGGAGATCAGCCCCAGCATTTT.

This clone was seen more than once but under ten times. The genes are TRBV4-3 and TRBJ2-1; 7 bases map to TRBD1. The V and J ends lost 1 base and 9 bases, in that order; junction bases with no gene match: 0. Germline V gene lookup returns CDR1 LGHNA and CDR2 YSLEER. The CDR3 length is 12 residues. The CDR3 loop is CASSQAGGEQFF. In DNA form, the CDR3 reads TGCGCCAGCAGCCAAGCAGGGGGTGAGCAGTTCTTC.